This T cell receptor beta chain derives from a study of blood T cell repertoires in COVID-19. Across the study: Specimens from acute and convalescent COVID-19 originated in the United States, Italy and Spain. T cells, B-cell-depleted T cells, or PBMCs provided the cDNA or gDNA that served as material.

The CDR3 totals 15 residues. Trimming took 7 bases from V and 0 from J, leaving 10 bases between them. Germline-derived CDR1 and CDR2 are MNHEY and SVGAGI. Original analysis: Using reference gene primer amplification, nucleated cell counts were estimated. Here immunoSEQ multiplex PCR was the method, and the copy in TCRdb shows in-frame clones only, minus some. The V and J calls and clone size were taken over from that table, and D and trimming were inferred from the DNA. The sample shows around 80,000 clones, over 75% of them seen only once. The receptor comes from a man aged 80 or over with acute or convalescent COVID-19. The V gene is TRBV6-5, the J gene TRBJ2-6, with a tentative D call TRBD1 (5 bases). The sequenced sample was peripheral blood. Here the CDR3 DNA reads TGTGCCAGCACAGGGCGGAACTCTGGGGCCAACGTCCTGACTTTC. Translated, it gives CASTGRNSGANVLTF.